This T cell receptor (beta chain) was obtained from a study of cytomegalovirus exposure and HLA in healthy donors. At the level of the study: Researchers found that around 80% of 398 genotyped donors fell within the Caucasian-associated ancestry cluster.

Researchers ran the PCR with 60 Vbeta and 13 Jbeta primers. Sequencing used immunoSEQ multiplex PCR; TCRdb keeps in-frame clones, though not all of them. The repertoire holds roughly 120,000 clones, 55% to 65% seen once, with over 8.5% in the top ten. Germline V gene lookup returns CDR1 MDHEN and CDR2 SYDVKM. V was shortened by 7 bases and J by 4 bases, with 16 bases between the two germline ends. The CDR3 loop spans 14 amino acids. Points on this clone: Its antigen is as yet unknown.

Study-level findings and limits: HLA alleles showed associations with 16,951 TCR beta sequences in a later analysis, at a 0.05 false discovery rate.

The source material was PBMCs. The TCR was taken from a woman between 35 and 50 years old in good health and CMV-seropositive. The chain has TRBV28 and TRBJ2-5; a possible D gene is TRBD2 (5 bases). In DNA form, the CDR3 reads TGTGCCAGCACTCACGGAGGATCCACAGAGACCCAGTACTTC. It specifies CASTHGGSTETQYF.